A single TCR beta chain is shown here with its context. Its cognate antigen is unknown. The read ends 3 residues early relative to the CDR3; the germline J gene fills the gap. The CDR3 has 13 residues. CDR1 SGHAT and CDR2 FQDESV come from the germline V gene (reference sequence). V dropped 4 bases and J dropped 4; count of bases not matched to a gene: 2. The data were obtained in a study of T cells in women clearing cervical HPV infection. Whole-study context: Blood came at first lesion visit for cases, post-clearance for controls. For cases, blood was sampled a median about 140 days after lesion detection, interquartile range about 90 to 210 days.

The method was immunoSEQ multiplex PCR; TCRdb's version includes in-frame clones alone and lacks a portion of them. The listing records 30,000 to 45,000 clones. Findings and caveats of the study: It is unknown whether associations predate infection; no effector/memory or HPV-specific sorting.

The sequence was collected from a woman between 18 and 69 years old with a cervical HPV16 infection that either progressed to CIN3+ or cleared (not recorded which). Sequencing was performed on blood buffy coat. The rearrangement joins TRBV11-1 to TRBJ1-1; 8 bases line up with TRBD1. This CDR3 is CASSSTGVTEAFF. CDR3 DNA (partial): TGTGCCAGCAGCTCGACAGGGGTCACTGAA.